The 24 T cell receptor beta chains below all came from one sample that was sequenced in a study of T cells after somatic rescue of genetic block. The assay was immunoSEQ multiplex PCR, and TCRdb's table has in-frame clones only and misses some. Of 70,000 to 85,000 clones in the sample, approximately 91% were seen once. Specimen: peripheral blood mononuclear cells (PBMCs). These receptors originate from a man in his thirties or forties.

The CDR3 DNA follows: TGTGCCAGCAGCCCCGAGGGGACAGGGTCCTACAATGAGCAGTTCTTC. It specifies CASSPEGTGSYNEQFF. This rearrangement joins TRBV6-6 to TRBJ2-1; 9 bases fit TRBD1. The CDR3 runs to 16 residues. CDR1 and CDR2 (germline): MNHNY, SVGAGI (reference sequence). J was trimmed by 1 base and V by 6 bases; bases with no gene match: 7.

The genes are TRBV6-1 and TRBJ2-4; the match to TRBD2 covers 9 bases. Per the germline V gene, CDR1 is MNHNS and CDR2 is SASEGT. V shed 0 bases and J 1 base; nucleotides not matched to a gene: 4. The CDR3 is 17 amino acids. CDR3 sequence reads: CASSEASSGRAKNIQYF. In DNA, the CDR3 is TGTGCCAGCAGTGAAGCCTCAAGCGGGAGGGCCAAAAACATTCAGTACTTC.

This sequence joins TRBV30 and TRBJ2-7; possible D gene TRBD1, 5 bases. The CDR3 is made up of 12 amino acids. The V gene's germline CDR1 is GTSNPN and CDR2 SVGIG (reference sequence). Trimming left V 5 bases short and J 3 bases short, with 11 bases between. The CDR3 sequence is CAWEPQGYEQYF. The CDR3 bases are TGTGCCTGGGAGCCCCAGGGCTACGAGCAGTACTTC.

This clone has just a few counts. The chain recombines TRBV7-2 with TRBJ1-1; D remains unclear. Trimming shortened V by 0 bases and J by 1 base, and 6 bases separated the two germline ends. Germline V gives CDR1 SGHTA, CDR2 FQGNSA. This CDR3 spans 14 amino acids. CDR3 region: CASSLARANTEAFF. The CDR3, as DNA: TGTGCCAGCAGCTTAGCTCGGGCGAACACTGAAGCTTTCTTT.

The chain links TRBV28 to TRBJ1-1; D not certain. CDR3 size: 12 residues. V was trimmed by 7 bases and J by 4 bases, leaving 10 bases between them. Germline values: CDR1 MDHEN, CDR2 SYDVKM. The CDR3 coding sequence is TGTGCCAGCACCGGGCCGTTCACTGAAGCTTTCTTT. It specifies CASTGPFTEAFF.

The gene calls are TRBV11-2 and TRBJ2-7; TRBD1 agrees at 7 bases. V dropped 1 base and J dropped 2; count of bases not matched to a gene: 5. The CDR3 loop spans 15 amino acids. Germline V lookup: CDR1 SGHAT, CDR2 FQNNGV. The CDR3 sequence: CASSLVGTATYEQYF. Written as DNA, the CDR3 is TGTGCCAGCAGCTTAGTTGGGACAGCCACCTACGAGCAGTACTTC.

The CDR3 DNA reads as TGTGCCAGCAATCCTGGCTGGGGGCGGGGATTCTACGAGCAGTACTTC. This translates into CASNPGWGRGFYEQYF. V and J are TRBV28 and TRBJ2-7, with D perhaps matching TRBD1 or TRBD2 (6 bases each). The germline CDR1 and CDR2 sequences are MDHEN and SYDVKM. The CDR3 extends over 16 amino acids. V was pared by 7 bases and J by 3 bases, with 22 bases between.

The V call is TRBV14, the J call TRBJ2-7; 8 bases match TRBD1. Trimming at V came to 3 bases and at J to 2 bases, leaving 3 bases not matched to a gene. CDR1 and CDR2 (germline): SGHDN, FVKESK. CDR3 size: 14 residues. The DNA of the CDR3 is TGTGCCAGCAGCCATGACAGGGGACCCTACGAGCAGTACTTC. Protein sequence: CASSHDRGPYEQYF. The variable domain in full, with the rest retrieved from reference TRBV14 and TRBJ2-7, is EAGVTQFPSHSVIEKGQTVTLRCDPISGHDNLYWYRRVMGKEIKFLLHFVKESKQDESGMPNNRFLAERTGGTYSTLKVQPAELEDSGVYFCASSHDRGPYEQYFGPGTRLTVT.

V and J are TRBV6-1 and TRBJ2-3, with D hard to call. The germline V gene has CDR1 MNHNS and CDR2 SASEGT. Trimming took 4 bases from V and 3 from J, leaving 8 bases between them. This CDR3 region has 13 residues. CDR3 loop: CASSVAGTDTQYF. CDR3 sequence (DNA): TGTGCCAGCAGTGTGGCAGGAACAGATACGCAGTATTTT.

The chain employs TRBV5-1 and TRBJ2-7; no clear D gene. Germline lookup yields CDR1 SGHRS and CDR2 YFSETQ. Trimming removed 0 bases at V and 6 bases at J, with 7 bases between. This CDR3 is 12 amino acids long. The CDR3 is CASSLGVSEQYF. The CDR3 region has the DNA TGCGCCAGCAGCTTGGGGGTGTCCGAGCAGTACTTC.

This sequence joins TRBV7-2 and TRBJ1-5; D not resolved. There are 13 residues in the CDR3. V gave up 3 bases and J gave up 2 bases, with 5 bases separating them. Germline assignment: CDR1 SGHTA and CDR2 FQGNSA. CDR3 in amino acids: CASSFDRNQPQHF. In nucleotides, the CDR3 is TGTGCCAGCAGCTTCGACCGCAATCAGCCCCAGCATTTT.

J is TRBJ2-1 and V is TRBV29-1, with D perhaps TRBD1 (6 bases). Germline-derived CDR1 and CDR2 are SQVTM and ANQGSEA. The CDR3 has 12 residues. With 7 bases removed from V and 4 bases from J, the gap between germline ends came to 11 bases. The CDR3 DNA reads TGCAGCGGAGGGGACACTTACAATGAGCAGTTCTTC. This encodes CSGGDTYNEQFF.

The gene calls are TRBV30 and TRBJ1-3; the D is unclear. The ends were cut back, 1 base at V and 2 bases at J, with 18 bases in the middle. The CDR3 has 17 residues. Per the germline V gene, CDR1 is GTSNPN and CDR2 is SVGIG (reference sequence). The DNA of the CDR3 is TGTGCCTGGAGTGGTGACTGGGATTTGTCCACTGGAAACACCATATATTTT. Its translation: CAWSGDWDLSTGNTIYF.

The CDR3 region is CASSEQTTNEKLFF. The CDR3 nucleotides are TGTGCCAGCAGCGAACAGACAACTAATGAAAAACTGTTTTTT. The chain joins TRBV4-2 to TRBJ1-4; D gene ambiguous. Trimming removed 5 bases at V and 0 bases at J, with 7 bases between. CDR1 is LGHNA, CDR2 YNFKEQ, per germline. CDR3 length equals 14 residues.

The CDR3 loop is CASSYEGARGGYTF. The CDR3 DNA is TGTGCCAGCAGTTACGAGGGGGCGCGTGGTGGCTACACCTTC. The chain carries TRBV6-5 and TRBJ1-2, with 7 bases that match TRBD1. The ends lost 2 bases at V and 7 bases at J; junction bases unmatched: 7. The germline gives CDR1 MNHEY, CDR2 SVGAGI. The CDR3 is made up of 14 amino acids.

The chain has TRBV20-1 and TRBJ2-3; no clear D. Germline-derived CDR1 and CDR2 are DFQATT and SNEGSKA (reference sequence). V lost 6 bases and J lost 10, with 14 bases in between. This CDR3 is built from 11 residues. For the CDR3, the DNA is TGCAGTGCCCGGACGTTAGGTCCGCAGTATTTT. Its translation: CSARTLGPQYF.

A few counts support this clone. V is TRBV5-1 and J is TRBJ1-6; TRBD1 matches 8 bases. V trimming: 0 bases; J trimming: 8 bases; junction bases outside the gene matches: 4. The CDR3 extends over 15 amino acids. Germline V gene data show CDR1 as SGHRS and CDR2 as YFSETQ. The chain's CDR3 is CASSLAGQGYSPLHF. DNA of the CDR3: TGCGCCAGCAGCTTGGCCGGACAGGGTTATTCACCCCTCCACTTT.

This clone was seen only once. The chain recombines TRBV28 with TRBJ2-7; 7 nucleotides agree with TRBD2. V dropped 5 bases and J dropped 3; count of bases not matched to a gene: 10. CDR3 length: 15 amino acids. Per the germline V gene, CDR1 is MDHEN and CDR2 is SYDVKM. CDR3 protein: CASSTPSGFNYEQYF. The CDR3 DNA sequence: TGTGCCAGCAGTACCCCTAGCGGATTTAACTACGAGCAGTACTTC.

The chain employs TRBV7-8 and TRBJ1-5, with TRBD1 as a possible D gene (5 bases). The germline gives CDR1 SGHVS, CDR2 FQNEAQ. Trimming pared 5 bases from V and 0 bases from J, leaving 17 bases between. This CDR3 has 17 amino acids. CDR3 coding DNA: TGTGCCAGCAGCCCGGTGGGGACTGCAAGTAGCAATCAGCCCCAGCATTTT. Its translation: CASSPVGTASSNQPQHF.

This chain joins TRBV12-2 and TRBJ2-2; the table's D call, TRBD2, has no DNA check behind it. TRBV12-2 is termed a pseudogene. The CDR3 contains 16 residues. CDR3 amino acids: CASRSGTSGNTGELFF. The CDR3 DNA reads TGTGCAAGTCGCTCCGGGACTAGCGGTAACACCGGGGAGCTGTTTTTT.

The rearrangement uses TRBV11-2 and TRBJ2-5; 11 bases align to TRBD2. CDR3 length: 18 amino acids. Per germline, CDR1 SGHAT and CDR2 FQNNGV. V trimming: 5 bases; J trimming: 7 bases; junction bases outside the gene matches: 18. CDR3 protein: CASSPQAFLAGGAGTQYF. The DNA of the CDR3 is TGTGCCAGCAGCCCCCAGGCCTTCCTAGCGGGGGGAGCTGGGACCCAGTACTTC.

The rearrangement links TRBV15 to TRBJ2-5, with a tentative D call TRBD1 (6 bases). Germline V CDR1 and CDR2: LNHNV, YYDKDF (reference sequence). The CDR3 covers 12 residues. V lost 6 bases and J 9 bases, leaving 14 bases between the germline ends. The CDR3 loop reads CATSQQGAAQYF. In DNA form, the CDR3 reads TGTGCCACCAGTCAACAGGGCGCGGCCCAGTACTTC. Full variable domain (remainder filled in from reference TRBV15 and TRBJ2-5): DAMVIQNPRYQVTQFGKPVTLSCSQTLNHNVMYWYQQKSSQAPKLLFHYYDKDFNNEADTPDNFQSRRPNTSFCFLDIRSPGLGDTAMYLCATSQQGAAQYFGPGTRLLVL.

This clone is medium-sized in the sample. This specimen includes other DNA sequences encoding the same CDR3. The V and J genes are TRBV7-9 and TRBJ1-5; D remains unclear. This CDR3 is 15 amino acids long. Trimming removed 1 base from V and 0 bases from J, with 7 bases in between. Looked up from germline, CDR1 is SEHNR and CDR2 is FQNEAQ (reference sequence). The CDR3 protein is CASSLEGGSNQPQHF. The CDR3 region has the DNA TGTGCCAGCAGCTTAGAGGGAGGTAGCAATCAGCCCCAGCATTTT.

The V gene is TRBV7-9, the J gene TRBJ2-4; D not resolved. Germline CDR1 is SEHNR and CDR2 is FQNEAQ (reference sequence). The CDR3 is made up of 14 amino acids. Trimming stripped 6 bases from V and 1 base from J, with 10 bases between. The CDR3 loop reads CASSLEGAKNIQYF. The CDR3 DNA reads TGTGCCAGCAGTCTGGAAGGGGCCAAAAACATTCAGTACTTC.